This T cell receptor (beta chain) was sequenced in a study of T cells after yellow fever vaccination. Germline V gene sequence: CDR1 SGHTA, CDR2 FQGNSA. The CDR3 length is 12 residues. V was shortened by 5 bases and J by 8 bases, with 11 bases between the two germline ends. UMIs were added to TCR cDNA along with a universal primer site when it was made by 5'RACE template switching. Each CDR3 protein gets one entry after TCRdb re-called the 5' RACE reads with MiXCR. This repertoire shows 300,000 to 350,000 distinct CDR3 sequences, approximately 4.5% found once; its top ten account for just under 20%. In this sample, this clonotype turned up a few times. The antigen is unknown. General study points: Abundant bulk-derived clonotypes could contaminate FACS-sorted repertoires. Subsequent to the booster, the majority of primary-vaccination clones reappeared (around 96% CD4, about 90% CD8).

The TCR comes from a man between 18 and 35 years old who received the YFV17D yellow fever vaccine. The rearrangement uses TRBV7-2 and TRBJ2-3; D call uncertain. The input for sequencing was PBMCs, taken 15 days after the yellow fever booster vaccination. CDR3 sequence: CASSPYVGTQYF. The CDR3 nucleotides are TGTGCCAGCAGCCCTTACGTAGGTACGCAGTATTTT.